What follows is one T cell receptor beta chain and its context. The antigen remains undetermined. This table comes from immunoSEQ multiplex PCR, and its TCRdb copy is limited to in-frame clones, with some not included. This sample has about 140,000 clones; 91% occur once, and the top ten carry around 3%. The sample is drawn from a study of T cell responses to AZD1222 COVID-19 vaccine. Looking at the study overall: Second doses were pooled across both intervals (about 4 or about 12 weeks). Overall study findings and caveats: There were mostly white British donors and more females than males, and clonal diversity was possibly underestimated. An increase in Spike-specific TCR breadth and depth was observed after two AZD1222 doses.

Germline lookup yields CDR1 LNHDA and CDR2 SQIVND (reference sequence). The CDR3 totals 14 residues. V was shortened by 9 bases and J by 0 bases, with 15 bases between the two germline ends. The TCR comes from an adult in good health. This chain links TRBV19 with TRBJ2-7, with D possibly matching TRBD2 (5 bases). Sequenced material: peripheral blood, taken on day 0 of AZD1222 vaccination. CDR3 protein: CASNPGLASYEQYF. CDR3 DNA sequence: TGTGCCAGCAATCCGGGCCTAGCCTCCTACGAGCAGTACTTC.